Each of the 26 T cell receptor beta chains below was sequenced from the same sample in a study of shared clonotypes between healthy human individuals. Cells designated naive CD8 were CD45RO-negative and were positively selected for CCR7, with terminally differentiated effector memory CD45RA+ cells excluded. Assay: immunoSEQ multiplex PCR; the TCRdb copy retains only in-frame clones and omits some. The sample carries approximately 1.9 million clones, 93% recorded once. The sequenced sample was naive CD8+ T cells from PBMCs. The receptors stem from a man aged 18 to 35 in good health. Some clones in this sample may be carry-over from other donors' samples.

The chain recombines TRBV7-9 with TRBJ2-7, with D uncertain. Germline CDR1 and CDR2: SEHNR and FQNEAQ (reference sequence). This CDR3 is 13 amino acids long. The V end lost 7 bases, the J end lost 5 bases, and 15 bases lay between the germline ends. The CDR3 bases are TGTGCCAGCATTGCGGTCGGTAAGAACGAGCAGTACTTC. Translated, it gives CASIAVGKNEQYF.

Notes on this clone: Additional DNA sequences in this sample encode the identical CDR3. The CDR3 sequence: CASSQDRRETYEQYF. CDR3 DNA sequence: TGCGCCAGCAGCCAAGACCGGAGGGAAACCTACGAGCAGTACTTC. This chain links TRBV4-3 with TRBJ2-7, with D possibly being TRBD2 (6 bases). This CDR3 is built from 15 residues. The V gene lost 0 bases and the J gene lost 2 bases, with 11 bases spanning the gap. Germline CDR1 is LGHNA and CDR2 is YSLEER.

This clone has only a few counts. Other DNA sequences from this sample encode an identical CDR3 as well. CDR3 bases: TGTGCCAGCAGCTTAGGAGGGGAAAAACTGTTTTTT. Translating gives CASSLGGEKLFF. The genes are TRBV7-9 and TRBJ1-4; D gene uncertain. Trimming cost V 1 base and J 8 bases, with 5 bases left between them. Germline V gene lookup returns CDR1 SEHNR and CDR2 FQNEAQ (reference sequence). The CDR3 is 12 amino acids.

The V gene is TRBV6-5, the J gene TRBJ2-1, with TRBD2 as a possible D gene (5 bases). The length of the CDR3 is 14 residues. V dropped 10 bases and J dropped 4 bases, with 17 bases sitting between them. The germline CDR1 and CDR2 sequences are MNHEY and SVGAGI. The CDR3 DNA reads TGTGCCACCAACGGAGCGGACCTTTACAATGAGCAGTTCTTC. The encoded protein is CATNGADLYNEQFF.

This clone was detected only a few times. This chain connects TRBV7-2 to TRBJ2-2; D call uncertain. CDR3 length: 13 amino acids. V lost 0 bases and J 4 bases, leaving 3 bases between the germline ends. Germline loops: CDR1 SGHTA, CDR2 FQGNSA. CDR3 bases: TGTGCCAGCAGCTTAGCGCTCACCGGGGAGCTGTTTTTT. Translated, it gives CASSLALTGELFF.

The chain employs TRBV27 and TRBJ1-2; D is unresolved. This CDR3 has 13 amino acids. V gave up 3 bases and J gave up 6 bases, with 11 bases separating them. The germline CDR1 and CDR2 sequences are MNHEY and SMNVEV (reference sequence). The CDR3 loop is CASSLGGPHGYTF. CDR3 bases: TGTGCCAGCAGTTTGGGCGGGCCTCATGGCTACACCTTC.

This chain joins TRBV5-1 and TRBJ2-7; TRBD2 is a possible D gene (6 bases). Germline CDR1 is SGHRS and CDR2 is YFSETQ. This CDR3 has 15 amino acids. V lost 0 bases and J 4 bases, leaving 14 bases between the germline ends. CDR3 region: CASSLVVSGAYEQYF. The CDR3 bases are TGCGCCAGCAGCTTGGTGGTTAGCGGAGCGTACGAGCAGTACTTC.

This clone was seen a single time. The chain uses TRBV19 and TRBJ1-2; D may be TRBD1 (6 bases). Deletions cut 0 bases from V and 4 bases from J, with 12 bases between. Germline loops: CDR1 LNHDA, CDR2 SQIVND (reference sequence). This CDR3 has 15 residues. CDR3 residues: CASSIDPAGVYGYTF. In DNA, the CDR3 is TGTGCCAGTAGTATAGATCCGGCAGGGGTCTATGGCTACACCTTC.

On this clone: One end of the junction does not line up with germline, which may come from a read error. CDR3 coding DNA: TGTGCCAACAGTCAGGACAGGGGGAATGGCTACACCTTC. It is translated as CANSQDRGNGYTF. This chain joins TRBV6-6 and TRBJ1-2; 10 positions match TRBD1. Germline CDR1 and CDR2: MNHNY and SVGAGI (reference sequence). CDR3 size: 13 residues.

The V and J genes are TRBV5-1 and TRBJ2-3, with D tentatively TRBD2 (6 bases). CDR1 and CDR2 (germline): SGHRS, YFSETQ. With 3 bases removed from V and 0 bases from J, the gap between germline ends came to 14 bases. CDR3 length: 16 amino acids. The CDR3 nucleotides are TGCGCCAGCAGCTCCATCCTAGCGAGCAGCACAGATACGCAGTATTTT. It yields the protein CASSSILASSTDTQYF. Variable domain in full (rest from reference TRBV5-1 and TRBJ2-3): KAGVTQTPRYLIKTRGQQVTLSCSPISGHRSVSWYQQTPGQGLQFLFEYFSETQRNKGNFPGRFSGRQFSNSRSEMNVSTLELGDSALYLCASSSILASSTDTQYFGPGTRLTVL.

As DNA, the CDR3 is TGTGCCACCCACGGGGCCCCGAGCGGGAGTTCCTACGAGCAGTACTTC. This codes for CATHGAPSGSSYEQYF. The chain recombines TRBV19 with TRBJ2-7; 8 nucleotides agree with TRBD2. V gave up 10 bases and J gave up 1 base; unmatched junction bases: 15. In germline, CDR1 is LNHDA, CDR2 SQIVND (reference sequence). This CDR3 region has 16 residues.

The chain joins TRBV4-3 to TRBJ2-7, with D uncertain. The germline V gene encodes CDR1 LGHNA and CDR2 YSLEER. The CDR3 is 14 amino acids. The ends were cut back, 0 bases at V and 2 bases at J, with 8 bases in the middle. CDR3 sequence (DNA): TGCGCCAGCAGCCAAGAGCAGACGACCTACGAGCAGTACTTC. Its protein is CASSQEQTTYEQYF.

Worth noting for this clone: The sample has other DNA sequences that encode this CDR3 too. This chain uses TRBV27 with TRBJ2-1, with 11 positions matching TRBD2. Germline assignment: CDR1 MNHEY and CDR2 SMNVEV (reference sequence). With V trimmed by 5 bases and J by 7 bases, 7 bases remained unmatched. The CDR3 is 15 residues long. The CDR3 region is CASSLGTSGNNEQFF. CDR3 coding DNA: TGTGCCAGCAGTCTCGGGACTAGCGGAAATAATGAGCAGTTCTTC.

CDR3 residues: CASSSTGPLAGVIYEQYF. CDR3 nucleotide sequence: TGTGCCAGCAGTTCTACCGGGCCTCTAGCGGGAGTAATCTACGAGCAGTACTTC. The V call is TRBV27, the J call TRBJ2-7, with 10 bases identical to TRBD2. Germline V gene data show CDR1 as MNHEY and CDR2 as SMNVEV (reference sequence). Trimming cost V 4 bases and J 3 bases; bases outside gene matches: 15. This CDR3 spans 18 amino acids.

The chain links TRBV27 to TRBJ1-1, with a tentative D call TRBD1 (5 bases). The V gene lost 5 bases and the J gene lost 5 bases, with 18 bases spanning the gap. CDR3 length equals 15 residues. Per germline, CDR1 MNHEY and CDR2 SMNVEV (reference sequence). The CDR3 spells CASSHHVGTETEAFF. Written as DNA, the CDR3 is TGTGCCAGCAGTCACCACGTTGGGACGGAAACTGAAGCTTTCTTT.

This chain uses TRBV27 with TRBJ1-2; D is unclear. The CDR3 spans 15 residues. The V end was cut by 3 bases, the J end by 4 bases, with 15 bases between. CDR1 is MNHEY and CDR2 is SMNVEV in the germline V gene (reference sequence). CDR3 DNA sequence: TGTGCCAGCAGTTTTAGGGCAGACGGTAGCTATGGCTACACCTTC. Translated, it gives CASSFRADGSYGYTF.

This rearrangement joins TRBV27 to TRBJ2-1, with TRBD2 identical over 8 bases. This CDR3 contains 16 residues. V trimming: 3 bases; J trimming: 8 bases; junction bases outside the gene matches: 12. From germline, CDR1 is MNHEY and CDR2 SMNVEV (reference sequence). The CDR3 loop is CASSFGSGLAFYEQFF. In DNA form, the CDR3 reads TGTGCCAGCAGTTTCGGCTCAGGACTAGCTTTTTATGAGCAGTTCTTC.

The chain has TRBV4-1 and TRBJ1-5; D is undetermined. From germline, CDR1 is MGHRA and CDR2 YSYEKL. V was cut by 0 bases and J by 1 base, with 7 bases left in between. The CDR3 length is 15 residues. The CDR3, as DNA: TGCGCCAGCAGCCAAGAGCAGGCCAGCAATCAGCCCCAGCATTTT. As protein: CASSQEQASNQPQHF.

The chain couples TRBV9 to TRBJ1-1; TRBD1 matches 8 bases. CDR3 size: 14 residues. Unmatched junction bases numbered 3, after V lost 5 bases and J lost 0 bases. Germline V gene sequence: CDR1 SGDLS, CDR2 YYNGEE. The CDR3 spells CASSTGGMNTEAFF. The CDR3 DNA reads TGTGCCAGCAGTACAGGGGGAATGAACACTGAAGCTTTCTTT.

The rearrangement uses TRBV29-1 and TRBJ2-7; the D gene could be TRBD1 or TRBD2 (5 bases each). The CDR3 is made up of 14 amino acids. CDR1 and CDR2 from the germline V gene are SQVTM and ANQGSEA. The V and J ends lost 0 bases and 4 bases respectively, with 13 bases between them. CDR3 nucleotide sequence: TGCAGCGTTGAAGATGGGGGATTAGGGTACGAGCAGTACTTC. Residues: CSVEDGGLGYEQYF.

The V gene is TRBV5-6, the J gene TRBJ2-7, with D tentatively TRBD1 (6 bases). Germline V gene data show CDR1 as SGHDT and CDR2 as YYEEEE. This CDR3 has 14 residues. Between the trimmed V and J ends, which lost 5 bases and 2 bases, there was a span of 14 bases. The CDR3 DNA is TGTGCCAGCAGTTTTGACAGGTCCCCCTACGAGCAGTACTTC. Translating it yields CASSFDRSPYEQYF.

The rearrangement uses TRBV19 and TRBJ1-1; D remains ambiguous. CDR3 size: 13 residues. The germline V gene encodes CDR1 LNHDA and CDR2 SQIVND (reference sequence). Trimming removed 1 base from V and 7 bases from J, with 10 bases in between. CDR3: CASSIGLRIEAFF. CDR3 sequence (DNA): TGTGCCAGTAGTATAGGACTTCGGATTGAAGCTTTCTTT.

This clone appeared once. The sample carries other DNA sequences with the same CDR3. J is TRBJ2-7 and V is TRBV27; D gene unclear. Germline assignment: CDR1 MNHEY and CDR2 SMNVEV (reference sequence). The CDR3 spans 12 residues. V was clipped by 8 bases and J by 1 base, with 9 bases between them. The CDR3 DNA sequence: TGTGCCAGCCGAACAGCTTCCTACGAGCAGTACTTC. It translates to CASRTASYEQYF.

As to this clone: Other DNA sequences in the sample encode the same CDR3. CDR3 in DNA: TGTGCCAGCAGCATAGACAGGGACACTGAAGCTTTCTTT. Encoded protein: CASSIDRDTEAFF. This sequence joins TRBV7-9 and TRBJ1-1, with 7 positions matching TRBD1. V was clipped by 5 bases and J by 3 bases; unmatched bases: 3. The germline V gene encodes CDR1 SEHNR and CDR2 FQNEAQ (reference sequence). The CDR3 consists of 13 residues.

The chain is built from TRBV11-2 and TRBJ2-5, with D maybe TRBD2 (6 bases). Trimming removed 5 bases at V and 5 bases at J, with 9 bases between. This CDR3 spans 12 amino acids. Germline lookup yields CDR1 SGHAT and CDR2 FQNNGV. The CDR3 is CASSDRGETQYF. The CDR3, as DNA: TGTGCCAGCAGCGACCGGGGGGAGACCCAGTACTTC.

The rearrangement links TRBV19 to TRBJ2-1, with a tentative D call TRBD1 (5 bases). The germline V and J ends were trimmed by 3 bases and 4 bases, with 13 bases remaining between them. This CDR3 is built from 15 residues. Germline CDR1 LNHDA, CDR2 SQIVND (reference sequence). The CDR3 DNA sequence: TGTGCCAGTAGTATCAGACAGACCCAGTACAATGAGCAGTTCTTC. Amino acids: CASSIRQTQYNEQFF.